The 21 T cell receptor beta chains listed next were all sequenced from one sample in a study of blood T cell repertoires in COVID-19. Clones were sequenced by immunoSEQ multiplex PCR, and TCRdb holds only the in-frame ones, with some missing. This sample yields approximately 300,000 clones, of which roughly 90% are seen a single time; roughly 2.6% belongs to the top ten. Sequencing was performed on PBMCs or T cells enriched from blood (not recorded which). These TCRs come from a man aged 55-75 years who had recovered from COVID-19.

The chain has TRBV6-5 and TRBJ2-2; D gene unclear. CDR1 is MNHEY, CDR2 SVGAGI, per germline. V was clipped by 5 bases and J by 0 bases, with 4 bases between them. The CDR3 spans 13 residues. DNA for the CDR3: TGTGCCAGCAGTCATTCGAACACCGGGGAGCTGTTTTTT. Its translation: CASSHSNTGELFF.

This chain joins TRBV9 and TRBJ1-6; D is uncertain. Trimming stripped 0 bases from V and 7 bases from J, with 5 bases between. The CDR3 is 13 amino acids. Germline-derived CDR1 and CDR2 are SGDLS and YYNGEE. CDR3 coding DNA: TGTGCCAGCAGCGTAGATCAGAATTCACCCCTCCACTTT. Encoded protein: CASSVDQNSPLHF.

This clone has just a few counts. The chain recombines TRBV15 with TRBJ2-3, with TRBD2 matching 12 bases. The CDR3 is 18 residues long. With V trimmed by 1 base and J by 3 bases, 8 bases remained unmatched. Per germline, CDR1 LNHNV and CDR2 YYDKDF (reference sequence). CDR3 sequence reads: CATSRVRTSGKGTDTQYF. In DNA form, the CDR3 reads TGTGCCACCAGCAGAGTACGGACTAGCGGGAAGGGGACAGATACGCAGTATTTT.

V is TRBV7-2 and J is TRBJ1-1; perhaps TRBD1 as D (5 bases). Looked up from germline, CDR1 is SGHTA and CDR2 is FQGNSA. The V and J ends lost 7 bases and 3 bases respectively, with 12 bases between them. This CDR3 is 13 amino acids long. The DNA of the CDR3 is TGTGCCAGCATCCGGGGGGTGGACACTGAAGCTTTCTTT. Translated, it gives CASIRGVDTEAFF.

V gene TRBV5-8 combines with J gene TRBJ2-5, with 10 bases that match TRBD1. The CDR3 totals 14 residues. Trimming at V came to 3 bases and at J to 5 bases, leaving 4 bases not matched to a gene. Germline lookup yields CDR1 SGHTS and CDR2 YDEGEE. CDR3 nucleotides: TGTGCCAGCAGCTGGGGGACAGGGGCGGAGACCCAGTACTTC. It yields the protein CASSWGTGAETQYF.

The chain employs TRBV19 and TRBJ1-5, with 7 positions matching TRBD1. Germline trimming cut 10 bases from V and 7 bases from J; bases unmatched to any gene: 10. Germline assignment: CDR1 LNHDA and CDR2 SQIVND (reference sequence). The length of the CDR3 is 13 residues. CDR3 nucleotide sequence: TGTGCCACTAATGACAGGGATGAACAGCCCCAGCATTTT. Translated: CATNDRDEQPQHF.

The chain recombines TRBV6-6 with TRBJ2-1; TRBD2 aligns across 8 bases. The germline V gene encodes CDR1 MNHNY and CDR2 SVGAGI (reference sequence). This CDR3 comprises 15 residues. Germline trimming cut 4 bases from V and 7 bases from J; bases unmatched to any gene: 9. The CDR3, as DNA: TGTGCCAGCAGTTTCAAGCGGGAGTTTGGAAATGAGCAGTTCTTC. Encoded protein: CASSFKREFGNEQFF.

The J gene is TRBJ2-7, the V gene TRBV5-1, with 9 bases aligning to TRBD1. The ends lost 5 bases at V and 2 bases at J; junction bases unmatched: 8. The CDR3 is 15 amino acids. Germline CDR1 and CDR2: SGHRS and YFSETQ. CDR3 DNA sequence: TGCGCCAGCAGTACCAATGGACAGGGGACCTACGAGCAGTACTTC. Its protein is CASSTNGQGTYEQYF.

V gene TRBV5-1 combines with J gene TRBJ2-3; 9 nucleotides match TRBD1. The CDR3 sequence is 16 residues long. Germline V lookup: CDR1 SGHRS, CDR2 YFSETQ. V dropped 0 bases and J dropped 0; count of bases not matched to a gene: 2. CDR3 coding DNA: TGCGCCAGCAGCTTGGGAGGGACAGGGAGCACAGATACGCAGTATTTT. Translated: CASSLGGTGSTDTQYF.

CDR3 in DNA: TGTGCCACCAGCAGAACCGACACGGCAGGGGATGGCTACACCTTC. It codes for CATSRTDTAGDGYTF. J is TRBJ1-2 and V is TRBV15; possible D gene TRBD1, 6 bases. The ends were cut back, 2 bases at V and 6 bases at J, with 16 bases in the middle. The germline gives CDR1 LNHNV, CDR2 YYDKDF (reference sequence). The CDR3 covers 15 residues.

V gene TRBV19 combines with J gene TRBJ2-7; D gene ambiguous. The length of the CDR3 is 13 residues. Deletions cut 5 bases from V and 0 bases from J, with 8 bases between. The germline V gene encodes CDR1 LNHDA and CDR2 SQIVND (reference sequence). The chain's CDR3 is CASSSRYSYEQYF. The CDR3 nucleotides read TGTGCCAGTAGTTCCCGGTACTCCTACGAGCAGTACTTC.

The genes are TRBV2 and TRBJ1-5; 8 nucleotides align to TRBD1. The CDR3 sequence is 15 residues long. Germline V gene data show CDR1 as SNHLY and CDR2 as FYNNEI. J was trimmed by 6 bases and V by 7 bases; bases with no gene match: 11. CDR3 sequence reads: CASTERTGGGQPQHF. In nucleotides, the CDR3 is TGTGCCAGCACCGAAAGAACAGGGGGAGGTCAGCCCCAGCATTTT.

The chain has TRBV5-1 and TRBJ2-3; 11 bases are a match to TRBD2. The CDR3 consists of 20 residues. Germline V gene sequence: CDR1 SGHRS, CDR2 YFSETQ. The V segment lost 1 base and the J segment 2 bases; nucleotides outside the gene matches: 15. CDR3 DNA sequence: TGCGCCAGCAGCTTGTTGTGGCTAGCGGGAGGATCGAGGAACACAGATACGCAGTATTTT. Its protein product is CASSLLWLAGGSRNTDTQYF.

V usage is TRBV5-4 and J usage is TRBJ2-3; 9 positions match TRBD2. The V gene end was trimmed by 5 bases and the J gene end by 2 bases; junction bases not matched to a gene: 6. The V gene's germline CDR1 is SGHNT and CDR2 YYREEE (reference sequence). CDR3 length: 15 residues. The CDR3 region has the DNA TGTGCCAGCAGGGGAACGGGACTAGCCACAGATACGCAGTATTTT. It yields the protein CASRGTGLATDTQYF.

There are a few counts of this clone. The chain combines TRBV29-1 with TRBJ1-1; 7 bases line up with TRBD1. Germline assignment: CDR1 SQVTM and CDR2 ANQGSEA. After removal of 6 bases from V and 5 bases from J, the junction contained 12 bases not matched to a gene. The CDR3 consists of 14 residues. For the CDR3, the DNA is TGCAGCGTATTCGTGACAGGGCAGGGGACTGAAGCTTTCTTT. Translation: CSVFVTGQGTEAFF.

The genes are TRBV7-9 and TRBJ2-3, with a weak D call TRBD2 (6 bases). Per germline, CDR1 SEHNR and CDR2 FQNEAQ (reference sequence). Between the trimmed V and J ends, which lost 1 base and 5 bases, there was a span of 16 bases. The CDR3 runs to 16 residues. CDR3: CASSLGLDNLLDTQYF. CDR3 in DNA: TGTGCCAGCAGCTTAGGACTAGACAACCTCTTAGATACGCAGTATTTT. Looking up the rest from reference TRBV7-9 and TRBJ2-3 gives the full variable domain: DTGVSQNPRHKITKRGQNVTFRCDPISEHNRLYWYRQTLGQGPEFLTYFQNEAQLEKSRLLSDRFSAERPKGSFSTLEIQRTEQGDSAMYLCASSLGLDNLLDTQYFGPGTRLTVL.

The CDR3 DNA reads TGTGCCAGCAGTCACGGGTTTACTGAAGCTTTCTTT. Its protein is CASSHGFTEAFF. The chain employs TRBV27 and TRBJ1-1; no firm D call. The CDR3 runs 12 residues. Germline CDR1 reads MNHEY; CDR2 reads SMNVEV (reference sequence). Trimming pared 5 bases from V and 5 bases from J, leaving 9 bases between.

This rearrangement joins TRBV14 to TRBJ2-5, with a possible D match to TRBD1 (6 bases). CDR3 length equals 14 residues. V lost 4 bases, J lost 2 bases, and 11 bases lay in between. Germline lookup yields CDR1 SGHDN and CDR2 FVKESK. CDR3 in amino acids: CASSRGRGQETQYF. CDR3 in DNA: TGTGCCAGCAGCCGGGGGCGTGGGCAAGAGACCCAGTACTTC.

The chain couples TRBV19 to TRBJ1-5; 9 nucleotides align to TRBD1. Germline assignment: CDR1 LNHDA and CDR2 SQIVND (reference sequence). The V gene end was trimmed by 6 bases and the J gene end by 7 bases; junction bases not matched to a gene: 10. The CDR3 extends over 15 amino acids. The CDR3, as DNA: TGTGCCAGTAGCCGGTGGGGGACAGGGAAACAGCCCCAGCATTTT. It translates to CASSRWGTGKQPQHF.

The V gene is TRBV29-1, the J gene TRBJ2-7; D is unresolved. This CDR3 has 11 amino acids. Trimming stripped 1 base from V and 12 bases from J, with 13 bases between. Germline CDR1 is SQVTM and CDR2 is ANQGSEA. CDR3 loop: CSVEGLETRYF. The CDR3 DNA reads TGCAGCGTTGAAGGTTTAGAGACAAGGTACTTC.

This clone has a single count. V gene TRBV15 combines with J gene TRBJ2-1, with D tentatively TRBD1 (6 bases). There are 16 residues in the CDR3. Looked up from germline, CDR1 is LNHNV and CDR2 is YYDKDF (reference sequence). Trimming removed 0 bases from V and 1 base from J, with 10 bases in between. This CDR3 is CATSRDLQGSYNEQFF. The CDR3 nucleotides are TGTGCCACCAGCAGAGATTTACAGGGTTCCTACAATGAGCAGTTCTTC. Looking up the rest from reference TRBV15 and TRBJ2-1 gives the full variable domain: DAMVIQNPRYQVTQFGKPVTLSCSQTLNHNVMYWYQQKSSQAPKLLFHYYDKDFNNEADTPDNFQSRRPNTSFCFLDIRSPGLGDTAMYLCATSRDLQGSYNEQFFGPGTRLTVL.